The next 2 T cell receptor beta chains were all read from a single sample in a study of blood T cell repertoires in COVID-19. Assay used: immunoSEQ multiplex PCR; TCRdb lists only in-frame clones, some missing. The table has over 400,000 clones, 75% to 90% seen once; the top ten hold roughly 3.1%. Sequencing was carried out using peripheral blood. The receptors here all came from a human donor in a cohort sampled during active COVID-19.

The rearrangement joins TRBV28 to TRBJ2-5, with 8 nucleotides matching TRBD2. Germline trimming cut 11 bases from V and 5 bases from J; bases unmatched to any gene: 13. The V gene's germline CDR1 is MDHEN and CDR2 SYDVKM. This CDR3 is 14 amino acids long. CDR3 in DNA: TGTGCCCACGGGGGGGCAGCCGGTGGCGAGACCCAGTACTTC. This translates into CAHGGAAGGETQYF.

The CDR3 is CASSGSSGGQETQYF. The CDR3 region has the DNA TGTGCCAGCAGCGGATCTAGCGGGGGACAAGAGACCCAGTACTTC. The chain employs TRBV7-2 and TRBJ2-5; TRBD2 agrees at 10 bases. The germline gives CDR1 SGHTA, CDR2 FQGNSA. This CDR3 is 15 amino acids long. Losses at the gene ends were 5 bases for V and 2 bases for J; bases not matched to a gene: 5. Using reference TRBV7-2 and TRBJ2-5 for the parts outside the CDR3, the full variable domain is GAGVSQSPSNKVTEKGKDVELRCDPISGHTALYWYRQSLGQGLEFLIYFQGNSAPDKSGLPSDRFSAERTGGSVSTLTIQRTQQEDSAVYLCASSGSSGGQETQYFGPGTRLLVL.